The subject of this entry is one TCR beta chain. Its antigen remains unknown. Documented time point: week 35, safety follow-up. The investigators gave 300 ug of mutant IDH1 20-mer peptide in each vaccine dose, together with topical imiquimod. Repertoires were generated with immunoSEQ multiplex PCR, while TCRdb's copy carries only in-frame clones and drops some. The profile shows 25,000 to 30,000 clones, roughly 76% of them singletons. The data were obtained in a study of a mutant IDH1 vaccine in newly diagnosed glioma. The CDR3 contains 12 residues. Per the germline V gene, CDR1 is MNHNS and CDR2 is SASEGT. Trimming shortened V by 9 bases and J by 4 bases, and 11 bases separated the two germline ends.

Sequences were derived from PBMCs, sampled from a glioma patient whose treatment included an IDH1 peptide vaccine. This TCR derives from a man aged 50 to 59 with glioma. V gene TRBV6-1 combines with J gene TRBJ2-3; D is uncertain. The DNA of the CDR3 is TGTGCCAGTAAGTTAGGGTCAGATACGCAGTATTTT. Its protein product is CASKLGSDTQYF.